Each of the 28 T cell receptor beta chains below was sequenced from the same sample in a study of T cell responses to AZD1222 COVID-19 vaccine. TCRdb's table, derived via immunoSEQ multiplex PCR, lists solely in-frame clones and lacks some. Altogether roughly 80,000 clones are present, roughly 90% being singletons, with the ten largest covering 6.5% to 9.5%. Sequenced material: peripheral blood, taken 28 days after the second AZD1222 dose. Every receptor here comes from an adult who received the AZD1222 COVID-19 vaccine.

The V gene is TRBV6-2 or TRBV6-3, the J gene TRBJ2-3; 9 bases align to TRBD2. The CDR3 length is 17 residues. Per germline, CDR1 MNHEY and CDR2 SVGEGT. The V segment lost 4 bases and the J segment 4 bases; nucleotides outside the gene matches: 12. The CDR3 nucleotides are TGTGCCAGCAGTTTTAGCGGGAGTCTGACCCTGTCAGATACGCAGTATTTT. It specifies CASSFSGSLTLSDTQYF.

This chain joins TRBV11-2 and TRBJ1-1; D gene uncertain. The V gene's germline CDR1 is SGHAT and CDR2 FQNNGV. This CDR3 region has 15 residues. The V end lost 0 bases, the J end lost 0 bases, and 8 bases lay between the germline ends. The CDR3 nucleotides are TGTGCCAGCAGCTTAGATCCATCGATGAACACTGAAGCTTTCTTT. The encoded protein is CASSLDPSMNTEAFF. Looking up the rest from reference TRBV11-2 and TRBJ1-1 gives the full variable domain: EAGVAQSPRYKIIEKRQSVAFWCNPISGHATLYWYQQILGQGPKLLIQFQNNGVVDDSQLPKDRFSAERLKGVDSTLKIQPAKLEDSAVYLCASSLDPSMNTEAFFGQGTRLTVV.

This chain joins TRBV5-4 and TRBJ2-7, with 8 bases aligning to TRBD2. Germline loops: CDR1 SGHNT, CDR2 YYREEE (reference sequence). This CDR3 comprises 14 residues. V shed 3 bases, J shed 7 bases, and the junction held 9 bases outside the gene matches. CDR3 region: CASSWREAGGEQYF. For the CDR3, the DNA is TGTGCCAGCAGCTGGCGGGAGGCGGGGGGAGAGCAGTACTTC.

This rearrangement joins TRBV2 to TRBJ1-6; the D is unclear. The germline CDR1 and CDR2 sequences are SNHLY and FYNNEI. The CDR3 loop spans 15 amino acids. V was shortened by 4 bases and J by 0 bases, with 7 bases between the two germline ends. CDR3 protein: CASSVQSSYNSPLHF. In DNA, the CDR3 is TGTGCCAGCAGTGTGCAGAGCTCCTATAATTCACCCCTCCACTTT.

The chain joins TRBV28 to TRBJ1-3; perhaps TRBD1 as D (5 bases). Germline CDR1 and CDR2: MDHEN and SYDVKM. The CDR3 spans 16 residues. The V and J ends lost 7 bases and 0 bases respectively, with 16 bases between them. The CDR3 nucleotides are TGTGCCAGCACCATATGGGCAGGGCCCTCTGGAAACACCATATATTTT. This codes for CASTIWAGPSGNTIYF.

This clone was observed once. The chain links TRBV2 to TRBJ2-7; possible D gene TRBD1, 5 bases. This CDR3 has 14 amino acids. V lost 4 bases and J 5 bases, leaving 15 bases between the germline ends. Per the germline V gene, CDR1 is SNHLY and CDR2 is FYNNEI. CDR3 nucleotides: TGTGCCAGCAGTGTGCAGGGTTCAGTGGACGAGCAGTACTTC. It yields the protein CASSVQGSVDEQYF.

This chain connects TRBV6-5 to TRBJ2-1; 9 nucleotides line up with TRBD1. This CDR3 contains 16 residues. Unmatched junction bases numbered 6, after V lost 4 bases and J lost 2 bases. Germline V gives CDR1 MNHEY, CDR2 SVGAGI. The CDR3 DNA is TGTGCCAGCAGTTCCATAACAGGGGGCACCTACAATGAGCAGTTCTTC. It encodes CASSSITGGTYNEQFF.

CDR3 residues: CASRGDPGEETQYF. The CDR3 region has the DNA TGTGCCAGTAGGGGGGATCCGGGTGAAGAGACCCAGTACTTC. This chain joins TRBV19 and TRBJ2-5; either TRBD1 or TRBD2 may supply D (5 bases each). The V gene's germline CDR1 is LNHDA and CDR2 SQIVND (reference sequence). Trimming cost V 6 bases and J 3 bases, with 14 bases left between them. This CDR3 spans 14 amino acids.

The genes are TRBV28 and TRBJ2-1; D may be TRBD2 (6 bases). Deletions cut 10 bases from V and 7 bases from J, with 11 bases between. In germline, CDR1 is MDHEN, CDR2 SYDVKM. This CDR3 contains 11 residues. CDR3 region: CATRERNEQFF. The CDR3 DNA is TGTGCCACGCGGGAACGGAATGAGCAGTTCTTC.

The chain has TRBV3-1 (or the pseudogene TRBV3-2) and TRBJ1-1; no definite D call. Looked up from germline, CDR1 is LGHDT and CDR2 is YNNKEL (reference sequence). V was cut by 2 bases and J by 0 bases, with 4 bases left in between. The CDR3 runs to 13 residues. The CDR3 nucleotides read TGTGCCAGCAGCCAACTCTTGAACACTGAAGCTTTCTTT. Protein product: CASSQLLNTEAFF.

This sequence joins TRBV28 and TRBJ2-1; D remains unclear. The V end was cut by 7 bases, the J end by 0 bases, with 13 bases between. Germline V gives CDR1 MDHEN, CDR2 SYDVKM. This CDR3 region has 15 residues. This CDR3 is CASTPSKGSYNEQFF. In nucleotides, the CDR3 is TGTGCCAGCACACCCTCTAAGGGCTCCTACAATGAGCAGTTCTTC. The whole variable domain, filled in from reference TRBV28 and TRBJ2-1, reads DVKVTQSSRYLVKRTGEKVFLECVQDMDHENMFWYRQDPGLGLRLIYFSYDVKMKEKGDIPEGYSVSREKKERFSLILESASTNQTSMYLCASTPSKGSYNEQFFGPGTRLTVL.

V and J are TRBV7-3 and TRBJ2-1, with D perhaps given as TRBD1 or TRBD2 (5 bases each). Germline CDR1 is SGHTA and CDR2 is FQGTGA. V lost 2 bases and J lost 5, with 13 bases in between. The CDR3 has 15 residues. As DNA, the CDR3 is TGTGCCAGCAGCTTAGACGGCCGGGGCAACAATGAGCAGTTCTTC. Its translation: CASSLDGRGNNEQFF.

The chain is built from TRBV10-3 and TRBJ1-1, with D possibly being TRBD1 (5 bases). Trimming left V 4 bases short and J 1 base short, with 16 bases between. The CDR3 has 16 amino acids. Per the germline V gene, CDR1 is ENHRY and CDR2 is SYGVKD. The CDR3 protein is CAISASMDTRNTEAFF. As DNA, the CDR3 is TGTGCCATCAGTGCATCGATGGACACAAGGAACACTGAAGCTTTCTTT.

This rearrangement joins TRBV19 to TRBJ2-7; perhaps TRBD1 as D (6 bases). V dropped 7 bases and J dropped 2 bases, with 15 bases sitting between them. This CDR3 comprises 14 residues. The germline V gene has CDR1 LNHDA and CDR2 SQIVND (reference sequence). CDR3 amino acids: CASNQQGDAYEQYF. The DNA of the CDR3 is TGTGCCAGTAACCAACAGGGAGACGCCTACGAGCAGTACTTC. The whole variable domain, remainder taken from reference TRBV19 and TRBJ2-7, is DGGITQSPKYLFRKEGQNVTLSCEQNLNHDAMYWYRQDPGQGLRLIYYSQIVNDFQKGDIAEGYSVSREKKESFPLTVTSAQKNPTAFYLCASNQQGDAYEQYFGPGTRLTVT.

The chain has TRBV7-8 and TRBJ2-7; possible D gene TRBD2, 5 bases. This CDR3 is built from 13 residues. Germline lookup yields CDR1 SGHVS and CDR2 FQNEAQ. V lost 7 bases, J lost 3 bases, and 13 bases lay in between. The CDR3 sequence is CASTAGQYYEQYF. The CDR3 DNA follows: TGTGCCAGCACCGCGGGTCAGTACTACGAGCAGTACTTC.

The genes are TRBV27 and TRBJ2-7, with a possible D match to TRBD1 (5 bases). The length of the CDR3 is 14 residues. The germline CDR1 and CDR2 sequences are MNHEY and SMNVEV (reference sequence). Trimming left V 5 bases short and J 2 bases short, with 13 bases between. In DNA, the CDR3 is TGTGCCAGCAGTGAGGCGGACAAGACCTACGAGCAGTACTTC. Translation gives CASSEADKTYEQYF.

This chain connects TRBV28 to TRBJ2-7, with 12 bases fitting TRBD2. This CDR3 has 15 amino acids. V was clipped by 2 bases and J by 6 bases; unmatched bases: 5. Looked up from germline, CDR1 is MDHEN and CDR2 is SYDVKM. This CDR3 is CASSLTSSGRAEQYF. For the CDR3, the DNA is TGTGCCAGCAGTTTAACGTCTAGCGGGAGGGCCGAGCAGTACTTC.

The chain is built from TRBV6-5 and TRBJ1-5; a weak D match, TRBD1 (5 bases). Trimming cost V 9 bases and J 3 bases, with 12 bases left between them. Germline V gene sequence: CDR1 MNHEY, CDR2 SVGAGI. CDR3 length: 13 amino acids. The chain's CDR3 is CASLQGINQPQHF. The CDR3 region has the DNA TGTGCCAGTCTTCAGGGTATCAATCAGCCCCAGCATTTT.

J is TRBJ2-3 and V is TRBV29-1; D may match TRBD1 or TRBD2 (5 bases each). The CDR3 is made up of 14 amino acids. The germline V gene encodes CDR1 SQVTM and CDR2 ANQGSEA. Trimming took 0 bases from V and 5 from J, leaving 12 bases between them. CDR3 sequence (DNA): TGCAGCGTTGAAGATTTCGGGGCGGAAGATACGCAGTATTTT. It specifies CSVEDFGAEDTQYF.

The V call is TRBV3-1 (or the pseudogene TRBV3-2), the J call TRBJ1-5; D not certain. The V end was cut by 0 bases, the J end by 6 bases, with 6 bases between. CDR3 length equals 13 residues. CDR1 is LGHDT, CDR2 YNNKEL, per germline (reference sequence). In DNA, the CDR3 is TGTGCCAGCAGCCAAGATCCAAGTCAGCCCCAGCATTTT. It translates to CASSQDPSQPQHF.

V gene TRBV5-5 combines with J gene TRBJ2-1; TRBD2 matches 9 bases. Germline V CDR1 and CDR2: SGHKS, YYEKEE (reference sequence). With 4 bases clipped from V and 5 bases from J, the junction kept 4 bases outside the gene matches. The CDR3 totals 14 residues. The CDR3 DNA follows: TGTGCCAGCAGCATTAGCGGGAGCCACAATGAGCAGTTCTTC. Its translation is CASSISGSHNEQFF.

About this clone: Compared with germline, one end of the junction differs, possibly owing to a read error. V gene TRBV11-1 combines with J gene TRBJ1-1, with D unclear. This CDR3 spans 13 amino acids. CDR1 is SGHAT and CDR2 is FQDESV in the germline V gene (reference sequence). This chain's CDR3 is CASSITRNSEAFF. In DNA, the CDR3 is TGTGCCAGCAGCATAACACGGAACTCTGAAGCTTTCTTT.

The chain employs TRBV5-4 and TRBJ2-1; 9 bases are a match to TRBD2. With 0 bases clipped from V and 10 bases from J, the junction kept 8 bases outside the gene matches. The CDR3 consists of 15 residues. Per the germline V gene, CDR1 is SGHNT and CDR2 is YYREEE (reference sequence). The CDR3 loop is CASSLVLAGQREQFF. In nucleotides, the CDR3 is TGTGCCAGCAGCTTGGTGCTAGCGGGACAGCGGGAGCAGTTCTTC.

The sample holds one count of this clone. The gene calls are TRBV5-4 and TRBJ2-5, with 9 bases lining up with TRBD2. J was trimmed by 4 bases and V by 0 bases; bases with no gene match: 7. The CDR3 sequence is 16 residues long. CDR1 and CDR2 from the germline V gene are SGHNT and YYREEE (reference sequence). CDR3 bases: TGTGCCAGCAGCTTGGATGGCGGGAGGGCCGGAGAGACCCAGTACTTC. Translation gives CASSLDGGRAGETQYF.

The J gene is TRBJ2-7, the V gene TRBV5-1; maybe TRBD2 (5 bases). Trimming took off 0 bases at V and 6 bases at J, with 13 bases between the two ends. This CDR3 region has 14 residues. Per the germline V gene, CDR1 is SGHRS and CDR2 is YFSETQ. This CDR3 is CASSLAVSRGEQYF. The CDR3 DNA is TGCGCCAGCAGCTTGGCGGTCAGTCGGGGCGAGCAGTACTTC. Full variable domain (rest looked up from reference TRBV5-1 and TRBJ2-7): KAGVTQTPRYLIKTRGQQVTLSCSPISGHRSVSWYQQTPGQGLQFLFEYFSETQRNKGNFPGRFSGRQFSNSRSEMNVSTLELGDSALYLCASSLAVSRGEQYFGPGTRLTVT.

The chain employs TRBV9 and TRBJ2-1, with TRBD2 matching 7 bases. The CDR3 extends over 16 amino acids. With 0 bases clipped from V and 3 bases from J, the junction kept 6 bases outside the gene matches. From germline, CDR1 is SGDLS and CDR2 YYNGEE. CDR3 DNA: TGTGCCAGCAGCGTAGTACCCTCTAGCGGCTACAATGAGCAGTTCTTC. Residues: CASSVVPSSGYNEQFF.

This rearrangement joins TRBV7-7 to TRBJ2-7, with D possibly being TRBD2 (5 bases). V lost 1 base and J lost 5, with 15 bases in between. Looked up from germline, CDR1 is SSHAT and CDR2 is FNYEAQ (reference sequence). CDR3 length equals 15 residues. Written as DNA, the CDR3 is TGTGCCAGCAGCTTAGGTCTAGGGAGCCTAGACGAGCAGTACTTC. Protein: CASSLGLGSLDEQYF.

The chain combines TRBV11-3 with TRBJ2-2, with 11 bases identical to TRBD2. Germline V CDR1 and CDR2: SGHNT, YENEEA. This CDR3 comprises 19 residues. After removal of 7 bases from V and 7 bases from J, the junction contained 20 bases not matched to a gene. The CDR3 reads CASNPLGPTSGSSNGELFF. As DNA, the CDR3 is TGTGCCAGCAACCCCCTAGGACCCACTAGCGGGAGTTCTAACGGGGAGCTGTTTTTT.